This T cell receptor beta chain was identified in a study of T cell responses to AZD1222 COVID-19 vaccine. The data were produced by immunoSEQ multiplex PCR, yet TCRdb's version contains in-frame clones alone and is incomplete. Here the sample spans 110,000 to 150,000 clones, approximately 91% being singletons. This TCR came from an adult who received the AZD1222 COVID-19 vaccine. The sequencing used peripheral blood, collected 28 days after the second AZD1222 dose.

CDR3 loop: CASSPGGSSGNTIYF. In DNA form, the CDR3 reads TGTGCCAGCAGCCCCGGGGGGAGTTCTGGAAACACCATATATTTT. The chain couples TRBV9 to TRBJ1-3, with a tentative D call TRBD1 (5 bases). V lost 4 bases to trimming and J lost 1 base, with 12 bases between them. The germline CDR1 and CDR2 sequences are SGDLS and YYNGEE. This CDR3 is built from 15 residues. Combining the CDR3 with reference TRBV9 and TRBJ1-3 gives the whole variable domain DSGVTQTPKHLITATGQRVTLRCSPRSGDLSVYWYQQSLDQGLQFLIQYYNGEERAKGNILERFSAQQFPDLHSELNLSSLELGDSALYFCASSPGGSSGNTIYFGEGSWLTVV.